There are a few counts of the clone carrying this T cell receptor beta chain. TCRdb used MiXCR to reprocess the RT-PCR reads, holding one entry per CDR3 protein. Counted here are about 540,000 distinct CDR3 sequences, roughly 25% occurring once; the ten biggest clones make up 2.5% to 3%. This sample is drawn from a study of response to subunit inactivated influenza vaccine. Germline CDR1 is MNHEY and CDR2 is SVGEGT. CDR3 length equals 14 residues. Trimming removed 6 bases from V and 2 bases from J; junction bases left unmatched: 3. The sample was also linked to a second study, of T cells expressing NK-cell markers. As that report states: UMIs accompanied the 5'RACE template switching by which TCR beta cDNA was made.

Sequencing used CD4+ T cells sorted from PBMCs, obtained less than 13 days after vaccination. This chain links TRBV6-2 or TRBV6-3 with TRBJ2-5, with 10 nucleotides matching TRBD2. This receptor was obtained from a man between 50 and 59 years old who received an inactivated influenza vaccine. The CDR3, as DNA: TGTGCCAGCAGAGTAGCGGGGGGACAAGAGACCCAGTACTTC. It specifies CASRVAGGQETQYF.